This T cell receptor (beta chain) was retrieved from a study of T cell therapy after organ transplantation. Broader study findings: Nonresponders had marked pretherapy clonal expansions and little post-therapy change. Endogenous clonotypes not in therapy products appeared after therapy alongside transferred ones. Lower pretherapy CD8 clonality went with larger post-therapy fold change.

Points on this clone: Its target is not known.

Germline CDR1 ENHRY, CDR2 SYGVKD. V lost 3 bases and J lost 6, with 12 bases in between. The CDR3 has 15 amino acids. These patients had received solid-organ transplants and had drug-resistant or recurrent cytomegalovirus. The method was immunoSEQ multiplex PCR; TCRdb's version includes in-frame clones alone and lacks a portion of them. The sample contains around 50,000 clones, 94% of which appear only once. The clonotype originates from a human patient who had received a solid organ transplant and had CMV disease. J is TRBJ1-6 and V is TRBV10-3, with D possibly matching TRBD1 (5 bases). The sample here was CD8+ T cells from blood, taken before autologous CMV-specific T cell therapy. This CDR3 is CAISERGASNSPLHF. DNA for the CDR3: TGTGCCATCAGTGAACGAGGGGCGAGTAATTCACCCCTCCACTTT.